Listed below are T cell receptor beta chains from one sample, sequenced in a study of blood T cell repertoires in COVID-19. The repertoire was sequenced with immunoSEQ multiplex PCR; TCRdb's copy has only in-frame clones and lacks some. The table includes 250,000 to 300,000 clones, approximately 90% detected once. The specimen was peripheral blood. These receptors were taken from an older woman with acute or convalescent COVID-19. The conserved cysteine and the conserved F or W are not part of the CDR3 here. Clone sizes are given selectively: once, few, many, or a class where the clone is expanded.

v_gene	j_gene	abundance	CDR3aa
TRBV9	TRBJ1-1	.	ASSVGAGNTEAF
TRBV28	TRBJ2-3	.	ASSLSLSGFADTQY
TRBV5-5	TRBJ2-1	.	ASSPGQTSYNEQF
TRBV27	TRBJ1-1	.	ASSLRGHTEAF
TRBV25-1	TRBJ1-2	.	ASSEQTGQGVGYT
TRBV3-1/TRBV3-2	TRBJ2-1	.	ASSPFVGGGTSGNDEQF
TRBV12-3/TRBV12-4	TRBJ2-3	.	ASSLAGILY
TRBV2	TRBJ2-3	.	ASSEPQGAHPSTDTQY
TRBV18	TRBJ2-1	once	ASSPSANNEQF
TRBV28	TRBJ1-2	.	ASSQGQGYGYT
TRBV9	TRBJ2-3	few	ASSVTSTDTQY
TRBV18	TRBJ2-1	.	ASSLGQGDEQF
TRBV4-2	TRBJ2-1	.	ASSQETGRLMSNEQF
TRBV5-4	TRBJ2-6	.	ASSRLQFSGANVLT
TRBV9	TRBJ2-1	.	ASSANTGSVSYNEQF
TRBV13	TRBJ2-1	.	ASSISSGRALEDEQF
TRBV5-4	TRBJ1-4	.	ASSLDLNEKLF
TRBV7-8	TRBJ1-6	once	ASSLRGQVNNSPLH
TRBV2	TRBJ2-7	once	ASARDSSYEQY
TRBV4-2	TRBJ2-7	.	ASSLGDQGGYEQY
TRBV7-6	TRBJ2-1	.	ASSLAWRGYNEQF
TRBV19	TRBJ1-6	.	ASSIGGNSPLH
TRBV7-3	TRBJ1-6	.	ASREGPYNSPLH
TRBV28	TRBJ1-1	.	ASRRQVNTEAF
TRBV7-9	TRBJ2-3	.	ASSSSRDIYTQY
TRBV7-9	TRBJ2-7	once	ASSPLAGGDEQY
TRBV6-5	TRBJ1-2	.	ASRPTGGIGYT
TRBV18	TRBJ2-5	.	ASFRSAQETQY
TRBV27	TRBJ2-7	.	ASRTYGQGYEQY
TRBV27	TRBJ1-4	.	ASRGQGARVEKLF
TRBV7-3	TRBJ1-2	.	ASSLGGGRGDGYT
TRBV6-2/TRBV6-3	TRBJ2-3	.	ASSYSASGRSTDTQY
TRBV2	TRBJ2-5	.	ASSDGARGRQTQY
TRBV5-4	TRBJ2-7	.	ASSLMAGAHEQY
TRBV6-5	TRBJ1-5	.	ATLGQGNQPQH
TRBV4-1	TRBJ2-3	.	ASSQALAVGTDTQY
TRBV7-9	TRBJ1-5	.	ASSAGRHNQPQH
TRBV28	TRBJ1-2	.	ASTSGNWGYGYT
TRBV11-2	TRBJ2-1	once	ASSLALAPSSYNEQF